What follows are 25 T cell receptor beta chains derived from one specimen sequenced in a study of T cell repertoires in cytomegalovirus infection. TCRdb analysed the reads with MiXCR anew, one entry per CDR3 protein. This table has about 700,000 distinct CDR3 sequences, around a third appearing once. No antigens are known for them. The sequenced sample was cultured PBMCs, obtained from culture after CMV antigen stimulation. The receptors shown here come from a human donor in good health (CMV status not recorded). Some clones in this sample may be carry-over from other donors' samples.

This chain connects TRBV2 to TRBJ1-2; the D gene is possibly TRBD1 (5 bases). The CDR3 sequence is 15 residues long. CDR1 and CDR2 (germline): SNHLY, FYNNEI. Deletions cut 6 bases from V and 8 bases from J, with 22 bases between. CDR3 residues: CASRPLLRGAQGYTF. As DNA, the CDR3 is TGTGCCAGCAGACCCCTCCTAAGGGGAGCCCAAGGCTACACCTTC.

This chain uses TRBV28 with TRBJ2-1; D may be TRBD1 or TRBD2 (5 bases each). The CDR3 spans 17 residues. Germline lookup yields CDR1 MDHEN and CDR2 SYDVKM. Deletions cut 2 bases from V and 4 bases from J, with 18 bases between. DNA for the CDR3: TGTGCCAGCAGTTTAGCCGGGACCCGATTTCGATACAATGAGCAGTTCTTC. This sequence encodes CASSLAGTRFRYNEQFF.

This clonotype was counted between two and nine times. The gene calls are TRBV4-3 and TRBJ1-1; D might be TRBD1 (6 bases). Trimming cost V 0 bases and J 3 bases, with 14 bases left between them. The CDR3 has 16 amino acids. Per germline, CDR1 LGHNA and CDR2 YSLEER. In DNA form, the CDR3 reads TGCGCCAGCAGCCAAGAAGCGCGGGGGCTTCACACTGAAGCTTTCTTT. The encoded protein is CASSQEARGLHTEAFF.

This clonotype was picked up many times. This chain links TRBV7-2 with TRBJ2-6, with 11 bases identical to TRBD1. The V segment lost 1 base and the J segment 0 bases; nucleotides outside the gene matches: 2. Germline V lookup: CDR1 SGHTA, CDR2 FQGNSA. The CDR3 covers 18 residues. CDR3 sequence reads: CASSLVGTGGSGANVLTF. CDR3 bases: TGTGCCAGCAGCTTAGTGGGGACAGGGGGCTCTGGGGCCAACGTCCTGACTTTC.

CDR3 in amino acids: CASTNSWGYNEQFF. CDR3 in DNA: TGTGCCAGCACCAACTCCTGGGGCTACAATGAGCAGTTCTTC. The rearrangement uses TRBV11-2 and TRBJ2-1; no clear D. The germline V gene encodes CDR1 SGHAT and CDR2 FQNNGV. V was clipped by 7 bases and J by 3 bases, with 13 bases between them. The CDR3 has 14 residues.

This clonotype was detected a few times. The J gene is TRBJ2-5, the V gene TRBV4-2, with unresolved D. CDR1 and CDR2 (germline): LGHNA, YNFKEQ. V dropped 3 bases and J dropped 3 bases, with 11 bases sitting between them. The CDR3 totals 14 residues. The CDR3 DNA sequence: TGTGCCAGCAGCCATCGCACACGCGAAGAGACCCAGTACTTC. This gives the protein CASSHRTREETQYF.

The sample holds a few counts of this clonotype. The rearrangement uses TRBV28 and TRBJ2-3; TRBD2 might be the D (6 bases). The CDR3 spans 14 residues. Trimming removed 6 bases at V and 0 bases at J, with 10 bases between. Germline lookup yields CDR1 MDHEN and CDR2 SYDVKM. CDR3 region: CASRQAGSTDTQYF. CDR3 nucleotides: TGTGCCAGCAGACAGGCGGGAAGCACAGATACGCAGTATTTT.

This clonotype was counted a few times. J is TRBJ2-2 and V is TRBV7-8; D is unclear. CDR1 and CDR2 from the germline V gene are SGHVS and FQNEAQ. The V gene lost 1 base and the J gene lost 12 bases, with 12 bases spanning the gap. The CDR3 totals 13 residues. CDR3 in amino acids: CASSLVRDGQLFF. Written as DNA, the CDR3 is TGTGCCAGCAGCTTAGTGCGAGACGGTCAGCTGTTTTTT.

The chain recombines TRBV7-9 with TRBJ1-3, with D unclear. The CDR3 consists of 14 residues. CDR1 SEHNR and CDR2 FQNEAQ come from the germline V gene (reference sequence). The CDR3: CASEIGSPGNTIYF. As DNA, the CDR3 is TGTGCGTCCGAGATTGGGAGCCCTGGAAACACCATATATTTT.

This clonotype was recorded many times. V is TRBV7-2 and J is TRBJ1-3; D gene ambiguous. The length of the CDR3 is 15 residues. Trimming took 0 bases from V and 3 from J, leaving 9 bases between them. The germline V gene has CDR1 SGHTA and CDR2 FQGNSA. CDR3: CASSLAVSYGNTIYF. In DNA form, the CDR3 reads TGTGCCAGCAGCTTAGCCGTCAGTTATGGAAACACCATATATTTT.

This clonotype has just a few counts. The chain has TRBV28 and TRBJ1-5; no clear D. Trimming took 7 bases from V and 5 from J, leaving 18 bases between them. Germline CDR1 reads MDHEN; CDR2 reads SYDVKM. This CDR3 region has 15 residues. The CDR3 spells CASTALDGDDQPQHF. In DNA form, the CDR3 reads TGTGCCAGCACCGCTTTAGATGGGGATGATCAGCCCCAGCATTTT. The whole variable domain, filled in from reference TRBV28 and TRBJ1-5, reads DVKVTQSSRYLVKRTGEKVFLECVQDMDHENMFWYRQDPGLGLRLIYFSYDVKMKEKGDIPEGYSVSREKKERFSLILESASTNQTSMYLCASTALDGDDQPQHFGDGTRLSIL.

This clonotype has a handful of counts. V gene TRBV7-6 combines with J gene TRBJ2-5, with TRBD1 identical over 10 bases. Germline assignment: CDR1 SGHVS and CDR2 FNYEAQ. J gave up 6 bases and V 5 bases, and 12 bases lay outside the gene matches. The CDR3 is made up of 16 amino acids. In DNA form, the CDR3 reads TGTGCCAGCAGCCCGAGGAGGGGACAGGGGAGGCAGACCCAGTACTTC. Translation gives CASSPRRGQGRQTQYF.

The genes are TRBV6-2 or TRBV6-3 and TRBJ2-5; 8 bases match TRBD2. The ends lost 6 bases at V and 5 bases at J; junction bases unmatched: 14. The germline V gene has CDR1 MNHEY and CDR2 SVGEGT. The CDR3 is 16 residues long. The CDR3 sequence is CASRTESSGSGETQYF. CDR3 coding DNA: TGTGCCAGCAGGACGGAGTCAAGCGGGAGTGGGGAGACCCAGTACTTC.

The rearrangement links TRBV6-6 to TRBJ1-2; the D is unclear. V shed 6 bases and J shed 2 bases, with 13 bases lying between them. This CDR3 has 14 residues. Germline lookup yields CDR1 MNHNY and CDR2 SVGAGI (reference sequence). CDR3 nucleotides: TGTGCCAGCAGGATAGATGGAACCAACTATGGCTACACCTTC. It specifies CASRIDGTNYGYTF.

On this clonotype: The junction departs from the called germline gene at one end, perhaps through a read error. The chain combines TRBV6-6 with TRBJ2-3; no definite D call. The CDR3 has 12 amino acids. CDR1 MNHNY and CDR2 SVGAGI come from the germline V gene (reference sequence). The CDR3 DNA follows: TGTGCCAGCAGCTACTTAGAAGATACGCAGTATTTT. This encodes CASSYLEDTQYF.

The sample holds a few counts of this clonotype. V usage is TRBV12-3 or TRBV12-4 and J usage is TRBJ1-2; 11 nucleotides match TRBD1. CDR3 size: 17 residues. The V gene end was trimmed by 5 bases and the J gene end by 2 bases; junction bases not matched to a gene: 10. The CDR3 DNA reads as TGTGCCAGCAGTCGCCGGACAGGGGGCAGTTCGAACTATGGCTACACCTTC. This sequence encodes CASSRRTGGSSNYGYTF.

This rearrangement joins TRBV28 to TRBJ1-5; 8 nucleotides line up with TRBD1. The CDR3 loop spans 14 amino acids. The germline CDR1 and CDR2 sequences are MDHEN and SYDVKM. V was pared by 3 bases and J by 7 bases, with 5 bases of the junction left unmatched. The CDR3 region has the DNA TGTGCCAGCAGTTTGGTGGACAGGGACCAGCCCCAGCATTTT. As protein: CASSLVDRDQPQHF.

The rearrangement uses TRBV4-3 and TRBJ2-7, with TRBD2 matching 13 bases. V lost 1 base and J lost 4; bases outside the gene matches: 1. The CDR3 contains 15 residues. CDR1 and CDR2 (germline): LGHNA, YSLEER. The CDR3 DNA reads TGCGCCAGCAGCCAAGTGACTAGCGGGAGGTACGAGCAGTACTTC. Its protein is CASSQVTSGRYEQYF.

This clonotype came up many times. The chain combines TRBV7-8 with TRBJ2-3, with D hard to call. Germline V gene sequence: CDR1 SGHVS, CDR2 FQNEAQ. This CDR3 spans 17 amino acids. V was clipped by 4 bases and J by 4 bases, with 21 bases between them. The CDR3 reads CASSSHRSRKRADTQYF. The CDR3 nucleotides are TGTGCCAGCAGCTCACACCGGTCTCGGAAAAGAGCAGATACGCAGTATTTT.

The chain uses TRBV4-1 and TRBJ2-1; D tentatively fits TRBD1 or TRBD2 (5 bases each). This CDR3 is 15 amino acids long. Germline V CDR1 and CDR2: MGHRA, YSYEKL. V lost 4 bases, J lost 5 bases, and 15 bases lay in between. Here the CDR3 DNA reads TGCGCCAGCAGCCGAGGCCGGGACGGTAACAATGAGCAGTTCTTC. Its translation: CASSRGRDGNNEQFF.

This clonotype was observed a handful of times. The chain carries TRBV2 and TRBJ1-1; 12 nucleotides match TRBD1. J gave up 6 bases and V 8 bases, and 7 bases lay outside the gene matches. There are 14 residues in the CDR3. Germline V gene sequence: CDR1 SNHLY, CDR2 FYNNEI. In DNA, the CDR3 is TGTGCCAGCCTGGGACAGGGGGCGTCTTCTGAAGCTTTCTTT. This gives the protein CASLGQGASSEAFF.

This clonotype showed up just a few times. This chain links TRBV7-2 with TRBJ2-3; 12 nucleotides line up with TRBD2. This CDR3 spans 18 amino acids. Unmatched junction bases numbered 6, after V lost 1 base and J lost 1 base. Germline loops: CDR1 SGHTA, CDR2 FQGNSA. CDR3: CASSLGLAGGGGTDTQYF. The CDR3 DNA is TGTGCCAGCAGCTTAGGGCTAGCGGGAGGGGGGGGCACAGATACGCAGTATTTT.

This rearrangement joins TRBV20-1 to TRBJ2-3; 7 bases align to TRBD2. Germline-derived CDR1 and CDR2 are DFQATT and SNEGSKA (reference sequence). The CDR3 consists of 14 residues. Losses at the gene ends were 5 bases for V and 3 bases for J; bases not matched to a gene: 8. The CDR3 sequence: CSARKRGGTDTQYF. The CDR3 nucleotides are TGCAGTGCTCGGAAGCGGGGAGGTACAGATACGCAGTATTTT.

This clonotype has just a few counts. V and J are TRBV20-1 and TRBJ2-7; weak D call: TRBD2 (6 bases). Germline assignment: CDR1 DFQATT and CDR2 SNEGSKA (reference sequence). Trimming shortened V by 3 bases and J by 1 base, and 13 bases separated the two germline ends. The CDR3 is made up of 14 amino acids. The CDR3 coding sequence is TGCAGTGCTAGTAGAACTAGCAGGTCCTACGAGCAGTACTTC. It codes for CSASRTSRSYEQYF.

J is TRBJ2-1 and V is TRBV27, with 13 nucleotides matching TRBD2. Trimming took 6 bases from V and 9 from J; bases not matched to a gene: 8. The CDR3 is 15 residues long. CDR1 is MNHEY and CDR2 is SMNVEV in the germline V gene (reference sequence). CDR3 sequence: CASSPGLAGRGEQFF. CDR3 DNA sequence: TGTGCCAGCAGCCCGGGACTAGCGGGAAGGGGTGAGCAGTTCTTC.